Shown below are 17 T cell receptor beta chains from a single sample sequenced in a study of naive and memory T cell subsets. Whole-study results and caveats: Possibly reflecting memory cells re-expressing CD45RA, a few larger clonotypes occurred in naive repertoires, especially CD8.

The beta constant-region primer was an equimolar mix of two oligonucleotides covering TRBC1 and TRBC2. Four rounds of PCR amplified the ligated cDNA using nested alpha and beta constant-region primers plus SP2. TCRdb reprocessed the UMI-ligation and nested PCR reads with MiXCR, giving one entry per CDR3 protein. The sample lists more than 120,000 distinct CDR3 sequences; approximately 20% were seen once. No antigens are known for them. Sequenced input: naive CD8+ T cells from blood. These receptors came from a human donor in good health.

This clonotype was detected only a few times. This chain links TRBV7-9 with TRBJ1-3, with 8 bases lining up with TRBD1. This CDR3 region has 15 residues. Germline lookup yields CDR1 SEHNR and CDR2 FQNEAQ (reference sequence). The V gene end was trimmed by 5 bases and the J gene end by 2 bases; junction bases not matched to a gene: 5. The CDR3 loop reads CASSGQGATGNTIYF. CDR3 bases: TGTGCCAGCAGCGGGCAGGGGGCCACTGGAAACACCATATATTTT.

The chain employs TRBV5-1 and TRBJ2-4; D is uncertain. In germline, CDR1 is SGHRS, CDR2 YFSETQ. The CDR3 runs to 19 residues. Trimming took off 1 base at V and 0 bases at J, with 20 bases between the two ends. The CDR3 here is CASSLMPLQVLEAKNIQYF. The CDR3 DNA reads as TGCGCCAGCAGCTTGATGCCCCTCCAGGTTTTAGAAGCCAAAAACATTCAGTACTTC.

This chain joins TRBV4-3 and TRBJ1-5; D unresolved. Trimming pared 4 bases from V and 1 base from J, leaving 14 bases between. Germline V gives CDR1 LGHNA, CDR2 YSLEER. This CDR3 region has 16 residues. CDR3 region: CASSPPSSASNQPQHF. CDR3 DNA: TGCGCCAGCAGCCCCCCTTCGAGTGCGAGCAATCAGCCCCAGCATTTT.

This clonotype was picked up a small number of times. The chain employs TRBV2 and TRBJ2-1, with 9 bases aligning to TRBD2. The germline gives CDR1 SNHLY, CDR2 FYNNEI. V lost 4 bases and J lost 8; bases outside the gene matches: 9. This CDR3 spans 15 amino acids. This chain's CDR3 is CASSAGSGRHYEQFF. In DNA form, the CDR3 reads TGTGCCAGCAGTGCGGGAAGCGGGAGGCACTATGAGCAGTTCTTC.

This clonotype was picked up a small number of times. V gene TRBV20-1 combines with J gene TRBJ2-6; a weak D match, TRBD2 (6 bases). CDR3 length: 17 residues. Germline values: CDR1 DFQATT, CDR2 SNEGSKA (reference sequence). V was shortened by 4 bases and J by 3 bases, with 19 bases between the two germline ends. CDR3 DNA sequence: TGCAGTGCTAAGGGACTCCTGAAGGGCTTTGGGGCCAACGTCCTGACTTTC. Its translation: CSAKGLLKGFGANVLTF.

The genes are TRBV11-3 and TRBJ2-1, with D tentatively TRBD1 (6 bases). V was cut by 4 bases and J by 5 bases, with 21 bases left in between. The CDR3 consists of 17 residues. Germline V gives CDR1 SGHNT, CDR2 YENEEA. CDR3 DNA sequence: TGTGCCAGCAGCTCTTATGGCCCGGGACACTTCCACAATGAGCAGTTCTTC. Encoded protein: CASSSYGPGHFHNEQFF.

The chain combines TRBV6-4 with TRBJ2-3; 8 bases are a match to TRBD1. Germline V gene sequence: CDR1 MRHNA, CDR2 SNTAGT. V shed 5 bases and J 4 bases; nucleotides not matched to a gene: 8. This CDR3 has 15 residues. CDR3 bases: TGTGCCAGCAGTCGAAGGACAGGGTTTGCAGATACGCAGTATTTT. It is translated as CASSRRTGFADTQYF.

This rearrangement joins TRBV3-1 to TRBJ2-5; weak D call: TRBD2 (5 bases). The V end lost 3 bases, the J end lost 3 bases, and 11 bases lay between the germline ends. Germline CDR1 reads LGHDT; CDR2 reads YNNKEL (reference sequence). CDR3 length: 14 residues. CDR3 amino acids: CASSQTSGEETQYF. DNA of the CDR3: TGTGCCAGCAGCCAGACGTCCGGGGAAGAGACCCAGTACTTC.

This clonotype has more than one count but fewer than ten. V usage is TRBV28 and J usage is TRBJ2-5; possibly TRBD1 for D (6 bases). This CDR3 contains 13 residues. V was trimmed by 6 bases and J by 4 bases, leaving 12 bases between them. The germline V gene encodes CDR1 MDHEN and CDR2 SYDVKM. CDR3 coding DNA: TGTGCCAGCAGCCACAGGGTAGGAGAGACCCAGTACTTC. Translated: CASSHRVGETQYF.

The chain couples TRBV15 to TRBJ2-5, with unresolved D. This CDR3 is built from 11 residues. The germline CDR1 and CDR2 sequences are LNHNV and YYDKDF (reference sequence). V shed 8 bases and J shed 2 bases, with 6 bases lying between them. The CDR3 region is CATWAQETQYF. The CDR3 nucleotides are TGTGCCACCTGGGCACAAGAGACCCAGTACTTC.

This clonotype was seen a handful of times. The chain has TRBV7-9 and TRBJ1-2; the match to TRBD1 covers 8 bases. Germline CDR1 SEHNR, CDR2 FQNEAQ (reference sequence). The CDR3 consists of 13 residues. Trimming cost V 6 bases and J 7 bases; bases outside gene matches: 7. The chain's CDR3 is CASSEEDRVGYTF. The CDR3 DNA follows: TGTGCCAGCAGTGAAGAGGACAGGGTTGGCTACACCTTC.

The rearrangement links TRBV7-2 to TRBJ2-3, with 9 bases matching TRBD2. The CDR3 runs to 18 residues. Germline CDR1 is SGHTA and CDR2 is FQGNSA. V was pared by 5 bases and J by 4 bases, with 16 bases of the junction left unmatched. Here the CDR3 reads CASSPSGGAGGPADTQYF. DNA of the CDR3: TGTGCCAGCAGCCCATCCGGGGGCGCGGGAGGGCCGGCAGATACGCAGTATTTT.

The genes are TRBV20-1 and TRBJ2-1, with a tentative D call TRBD1 (6 bases). CDR3 length: 15 residues. Germline V gene lookup returns CDR1 DFQATT and CDR2 SNEGSKA (reference sequence). V was shortened by 6 bases and J by 1 base, with 16 bases between the two germline ends. This chain's CDR3 is CSAPRGTLSYNEQFF. CDR3 in DNA: TGCAGTGCACCAAGGGGGACCTTATCCTACAATGAGCAGTTCTTC.

This chain uses TRBV6-5 with TRBJ1-4; the D gene is possibly TRBD1 (5 bases). With 5 bases removed from V and 3 bases from J, the gap between germline ends came to 16 bases. The CDR3 sequence is 16 residues long. CDR1 and CDR2 (germline): MNHEY, SVGAGI. CDR3 amino acids: CASSIDSSGPNEKLFF. The CDR3 region has the DNA TGTGCCAGCAGTATCGACAGCTCGGGGCCTAATGAAAAACTGTTTTTT.

This chain joins TRBV2 and TRBJ1-5; 11 bases agree with TRBD1. In germline, CDR1 is SNHLY, CDR2 FYNNEI. This CDR3 is built from 15 residues. V was pared by 3 bases and J by 7 bases, with 5 bases of the junction left unmatched. The DNA for the CDR3 is TGTGCCAGCAGTGATGGGACAGGGGGTGGCCAGCCCCAGCATTTT. The encoded protein is CASSDGTGGGQPQHF. Full variable domain (rest looked up from reference TRBV2 and TRBJ1-5): EPEVTQTPSHQVTQMGQEVILRCVPISNHLYFYWYRQILGQKVEFLVSFYNNEISEKSEIFDDQFSVERPDGSNFTLKIRSTKLEDSAMYFCASSDGTGGGQPQHFGDGTRLSIL.

This rearrangement joins TRBV27 to TRBJ2-7, with TRBD1 matching 11 bases. This CDR3 has 16 residues. In germline, CDR1 is MNHEY, CDR2 SMNVEV (reference sequence). J was trimmed by 4 bases and V by 3 bases; bases with no gene match: 8. CDR3 region: CASSFPGTGGRYEQYF. The CDR3 bases are TGTGCCAGCAGTTTTCCCGGGACAGGGGGTCGGTACGAGCAGTACTTC.

The table lists this clonotype with a few counts. J is TRBJ2-1 and V is TRBV29-1; TRBD1 aligns across 10 bases. The CDR3 totals 16 residues. Losses at the gene ends were 0 bases for V and 5 bases for J; bases not matched to a gene: 7. CDR1 is SQVTM, CDR2 ANQGSEA, per germline. The DNA for the CDR3 is TGCAGCGTTGAAGACCTCGGGGACAGGGGTGACAATGAGCAGTTCTTC. This gives the protein CSVEDLGDRGDNEQFF.